The 9 T cell receptor beta chains reported below all come from one sample, sequenced in a study of T cells expressing NK-cell markers. Using the 5' RACE reads, TCRdb records one entry per CDR3 protein without DNA. Its table lists about 150,000 distinct CDR3 sequences. The source material was blood T cells: a sorted CD56 or NKG2C T cell subset, CD4+ or CD8+ T cells, or bulk PBMC T cells (not recorded which). All receptors derive from a woman aged 50 to 60 in good health.

CDR3 residues: CSVDGTEYNEQFF. V gene TRBV29-1 combines with J gene TRBJ2-1; the TRBD1 assignment by TCRdb is unverifiable without DNA. The CDR3 consists of 13 residues. Germline CDR1 and CDR2: SQVTM and ANQGSEA.

The J gene is TRBJ2-1, the V gene TRBV7-9; the D gene TCRdb calls, TRBD1, cannot be checked with no DNA. There are 14 residues in the CDR3. The germline V gene has CDR1 SEHNR and CDR2 FQNEAQ (reference sequence). Here the CDR3 reads CASSSTGTYNEQFF. The full variable domain, completed using reference TRBV7-9 and TRBJ2-1, is DTGVSQNPRHKITKRGQNVTFRCDPISEHNRLYWYRQTLGQGPEFLTYFQNEAQLEKSRLLSDRFSAERPKGSFSTLEIQRTEQGDSAMYLCASSSTGTYNEQFFGPGTRLTVL.

This chain joins TRBV20-1 and TRBJ2-1; the TRBD1 assignment by TCRdb is unverifiable without DNA. Germline values: CDR1 DFQATT, CDR2 SNEGSKA (reference sequence). This CDR3 comprises 15 residues. The CDR3: CSARDRGLAYNEQFF.

Here the CDR3 reads CSALTSGGKGANVLTF. This rearrangement joins TRBV20-1 to TRBJ2-6; as DNA is missing, the TRBD2 call by TCRdb cannot be tested. The CDR3 spans 16 residues. Germline CDR1 reads DFQATT; CDR2 reads SNEGSKA (reference sequence).

The V gene is TRBV20-1, the J gene TRBJ2-1; there is no DNA to check the TCRdb D call of TRBD2. Germline V lookup: CDR1 DFQATT, CDR2 SNEGSKA (reference sequence). This CDR3 is built from 13 residues. CDR3: CSAETSGQDEQFF.

The chain is built from TRBV12-3 or TRBV12-4 and TRBJ2-1; the D gene TCRdb calls, TRBD2, cannot be checked with no DNA. This CDR3 spans 11 amino acids. The CDR3 loop is CASKGPNEQFF.

The chain combines TRBV20-1 with TRBJ2-7; TCRdb selects TRBD2, and the lack of DNA leaves this call unchecked. The CDR3 contains 12 residues. Germline CDR1 reads DFQATT; CDR2 reads SNEGSKA (reference sequence). The CDR3 loop reads CSAKSRGLEQYF.

The chain employs TRBV4-2 and TRBJ2-7; with no DNA, the TCRdb D assignment of TRBD1 cannot be verified. CDR1 is LGHNA, CDR2 YNFKEQ, per germline. The CDR3 totals 15 residues. CDR3 amino acids: CASSPARTAFYEQYF.

The V call is TRBV6-7, the J call TRBJ2-1. TRBV6-7 is an open reading frame whose function is uncertain. The CDR3 is made up of 11 amino acids. CDR3 protein: CARILYNEQFF.